This T cell receptor beta chain derives from a study of blood T cell repertoires in COVID-19. Study-level background: Sites in the United States, Italy and Spain provided acute and convalescent COVID-19 samples. Nucleic acid was either cDNA or gDNA, and it came from T cells, B-cell-depleted T cells, or PBMCs.

In the authors' methods: Estimation of nucleated cell counts relied on the amplification of reference gene primers. Libraries were prepared by immunoSEQ multiplex PCR; TCRdb keeps only in-frame clonotypes and omits some of them. V, J and clone size were drawn from that table, and D and trimming were deduced from the DNA. The table lists about 260,000 clones, 70% to 90% of them singletons. The CDR3 covers 13 residues. The germline V gene encodes CDR1 SQVTM and CDR2 ANQGSEA. V lost 3 bases and J 3 bases, leaving 10 bases between the germline ends. The rearrangement joins TRBV29-1 to TRBJ2-3, with D perhaps matching TRBD1 (5 bases). The receptor comes from a man aged 25 to 40 with active or convalescent COVID-19. The specimen sequenced was peripheral blood. DNA of the CDR3: TGCAGCGTTGAGGCTCAGGGAACAGATACGCAGTATTTT. Amino acids: CSVEAQGTDTQYF.